This TCR beta chain derives from a study of T cells in narcolepsy. Findings of the study overall: Comparing one patient's CSF and blood CD4+ clonotypes highlighted HCRT- and TRIB2-specific autoreactive clonotypes.

Produced via immunoSEQ multiplex PCR; TCRdb's table is partial and in-frame only. The sample shows tens of thousands of clones, approximately 86% of them seen only once. This clone has only one observation. What it recognizes is unknown. Unmatched junction bases numbered 6, after V lost 6 bases and J lost 4 bases. The CDR3 is 13 amino acids. CDR1 is MNHEY and CDR2 is SMNVEV in the germline V gene (reference sequence). The chain recombines TRBV27 with TRBJ2-7, with TRBD2 identical over 7 bases. The sequence was collected from a human donor with narcolepsy. Sequencing was carried out using CD45RA- memory CD4+ T cells from PBMCs. The CDR3 DNA sequence: TGTGCCAGCAGCCGGGGGGTCTTTTACGAGCAGTACTTC. Translated: CASSRGVFYEQYF.